These 13 T cell receptor beta chains came from one sample sequenced in a study of blood T cell repertoires in COVID-19 (dated by TCRdb to 2020 to 2022). Libraries came from the immunoSEQ multiplex PCR assay. Held by TCRdb, this immuneACCESS table contains in-frame sequences only and omits some clones. Under half of the omission traces to an unresolved V gene where checked; the cause of the rest is unknown. In this sample the table shows about 170,000 clones, 70% to 85% of which occur a single time. The biggest ten clones account for under 20% of the sample. Material for sequencing was PBMCs or T cells enriched from blood (not recorded which). Receptors were obtained from a woman in her 70s in a cohort exposed to, infected with or recovered from COVID-19 (not recorded which).

J is TRBJ1-2 and V is TRBV28; TRBD1 is a possible D gene (6 bases). The CDR3 runs 15 residues. V was clipped by 4 bases and J by 3 bases, with 15 bases between them. Germline CDR1 reads MDHEN; CDR2 reads SYDVKM. CDR3 residues: CASSSRQASHYGYTF. DNA of the CDR3: TGTGCCAGCAGTTCAAGACAGGCGTCCCACTATGGCTACACCTTC.

The V and J genes are TRBV27 and TRBJ2-2; the match to TRBD1 covers 8 bases. Germline V gene lookup returns CDR1 MNHEY and CDR2 SMNVEV (reference sequence). The junction had 9 bases not matched to a gene; V was cut back by 5 bases and J by 4 bases. The CDR3 consists of 16 residues. CDR3 sequence (DNA): TGTGCCAGCAGTCCCCGGACAGGGCGCGGCACCGGGGAGCTGTTTTTT. Its protein product is CASSPRTGRGTGELFF.

CDR3 amino acids: CASSKGLAGVNEQFF. Here the CDR3 DNA reads TGTGCCAGCAGTAAGGGACTAGCGGGAGTAAATGAGCAGTTCTTC. V is TRBV7-3 and J is TRBJ2-1; 14 bases match TRBD2. CDR3 length: 15 residues. V lost 6 bases and J lost 7; bases outside the gene matches: 5. The germline CDR1 and CDR2 sequences are SGHTA and FQGTGA.

This chain joins TRBV20-1 and TRBJ2-2; D ambiguous. The CDR3 covers 13 residues. The germline V and J ends were trimmed by 3 bases and 2 bases, with 7 bases remaining between them. The germline V gene has CDR1 DFQATT and CDR2 SNEGSKA (reference sequence). The CDR3 sequence is CSASPINTGELFF. In DNA, the CDR3 is TGCAGTGCTAGTCCCATCAACACCGGGGAGCTGTTTTTT.

The genes are TRBV24-1 and TRBJ2-2; 10 bases match TRBD2. CDR3 length: 17 amino acids. Germline trimming cut 4 bases from V and 3 bases from J; bases unmatched to any gene: 7. Germline values: CDR1 KGHDR, CDR2 SFDVKD. The CDR3 nucleotides read TGTGCCACCAGTGACACCGGGACTAGCGCCTACACCGGGGAGCTGTTTTTT. Amino acids: CATSDTGTSAYTGELFF.

V usage is TRBV7-2 and J usage is TRBJ1-4; D uncertain. V was cut by 1 base and J by 10 bases, with 13 bases left in between. This CDR3 contains 14 residues. Germline CDR1 is SGHTA and CDR2 is FQGNSA. The CDR3 nucleotides read TGTGCCAGCAGCTTAGAAGCCAGTCGGGGAAAACTGTTTTTT. Translated, it gives CASSLEASRGKLFF.

The chain couples TRBV6-4 to TRBJ2-1; D ambiguous. Deletions cut 4 bases from V and 3 bases from J, with 10 bases between. The CDR3 totals 14 residues. Germline assignment: CDR1 MRHNA and CDR2 SNTAGT. The CDR3 nucleotides read TGTGCCAGCAGTGCCGAGGCCTTCTACAATGAGCAGTTCTTC. It codes for CASSAEAFYNEQFF.

The chain combines TRBV11-1 with TRBJ2-4; D uncertain. V lost 1 base to trimming and J lost 4 bases, with 5 bases between them. Germline CDR1 is SGHAT and CDR2 is FQDESV (reference sequence). CDR3 length: 13 amino acids. The CDR3 here is CASSLGQKNIQYF. CDR3 in DNA: TGTGCCAGCAGCTTAGGGCAGAAAAACATTCAGTACTTC.

V gene TRBV11-3 combines with J gene TRBJ2-3; D gene unclear. Trimming took off 5 bases at V and 1 base at J, with 7 bases between the two ends. The CDR3 runs to 13 residues. Germline-derived CDR1 and CDR2 are SGHNT and YENEEA. The CDR3 nucleotides read TGTGCCAGCAGCCTGTTCGGCACAGATACGCAGTATTTT. Encoded protein: CASSLFGTDTQYF.

The J gene is TRBJ1-2, the V gene TRBV28; D unresolved. This CDR3 is built from 11 residues. The germline gives CDR1 MDHEN, CDR2 SYDVKM. Trimming shortened V by 10 bases and J by 0 bases, and 6 bases separated the two germline ends. This CDR3 is CATTANYGYTF. CDR3 coding DNA: TGTGCCACTACGGCTAACTATGGCTACACCTTC.

CDR3 sequence (DNA): TGTGCCAGCAGCCCCCGGGAGACCCAGTACTTC. It yields the protein CASSPRETQYF. The rearrangement uses TRBV7-9 and TRBJ2-5, with D unresolved. The V gene's germline CDR1 is SEHNR and CDR2 FQNEAQ (reference sequence). Trimming took off 5 bases at V and 5 bases at J, with 6 bases between the two ends. The CDR3 has 11 residues.

The rearrangement uses TRBV28 and TRBJ1-5; 8 nucleotides line up with TRBD1. CDR3 length: 17 residues. V shed 6 bases and J 3 bases; nucleotides not matched to a gene: 13. CDR1 is MDHEN and CDR2 is SYDVKM in the germline V gene. For the CDR3, the DNA is TGTGCCAGCAGCCCCCCTGGGTCGACAGGGGACAATCAGCCCCAGCATTTT. Translated: CASSPPGSTGDNQPQHF.

The J gene is TRBJ1-5, the V gene TRBV6-5; weak D call: TRBD1 (5 bases). The CDR3 has 15 amino acids. The V gene lost 4 bases and the J gene lost 4 bases, with 14 bases spanning the gap. The germline gives CDR1 MNHEY, CDR2 SVGAGI. This CDR3 is CASSLQARSNQPQHF. CDR3 nucleotide sequence: TGTGCCAGCAGTTTACAGGCTCGGAGTAATCAGCCCCAGCATTTT.